This T cell receptor (beta chain) is drawn from a study of blood T cell repertoires in COVID-19. Looking at the study overall: Both acute and convalescent COVID-19 samples were obtained from the United States, Italy and Spain. The analysed material was cDNA or gDNA that came from T cells, B-cell-depleted T cells, or PBMCs.

Study processing details: Amplifying reference gene primers gave estimates of nucleated cell counts. Sequencing used immunoSEQ multiplex PCR; TCRdb keeps in-frame clones, though not all of them. Clonal size and the V and J genes are those of that table, whereas D and trimming came from the DNA. The sample shows under 150,000 clones, about nine tenths of them seen only once. V shed 3 bases, J shed 10 bases, and the junction held 14 bases outside the gene matches. Germline loops: CDR1 LGHDT, CDR2 YNNKEL (reference sequence). The CDR3 sequence is 15 residues long. This TCR came from a man over 45 with active or convalescent COVID-19. The chain carries TRBV3-1 (or the pseudogene TRBV3-2) and TRBJ1-1; 7 nucleotides align to TRBD1. Input material: peripheral blood. The CDR3 region is CASSQTERGPLGAFF. DNA for the CDR3: TGTGCCAGCAGCCAGACTGAGAGGGGGCCTTTGGGAGCTTTCTTT.